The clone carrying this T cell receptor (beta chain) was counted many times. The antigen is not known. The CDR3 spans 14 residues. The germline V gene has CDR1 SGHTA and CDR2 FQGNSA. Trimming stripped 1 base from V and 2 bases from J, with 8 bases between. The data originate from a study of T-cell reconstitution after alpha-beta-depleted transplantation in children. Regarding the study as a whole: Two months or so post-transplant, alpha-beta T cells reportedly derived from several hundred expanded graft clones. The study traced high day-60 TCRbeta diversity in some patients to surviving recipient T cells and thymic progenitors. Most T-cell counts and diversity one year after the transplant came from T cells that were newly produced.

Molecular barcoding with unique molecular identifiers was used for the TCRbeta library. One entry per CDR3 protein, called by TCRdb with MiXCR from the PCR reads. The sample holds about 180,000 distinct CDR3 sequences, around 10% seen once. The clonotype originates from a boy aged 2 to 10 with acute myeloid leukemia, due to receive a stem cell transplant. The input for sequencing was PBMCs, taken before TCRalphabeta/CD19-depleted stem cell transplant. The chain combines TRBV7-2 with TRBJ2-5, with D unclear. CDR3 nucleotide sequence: TGTGCCAGCAGCTTAGAACAATGGCAAGAGACCCAGTACTTC. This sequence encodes CASSLEQWQETQYF.